The TCR beta chain described here comes from a study of T cell responses to AZD1222 COVID-19 vaccine. Across the whole study: Pooled together were second doses at about 4 or about 12 weeks. Overall study results and limits: The study identified only a handful of AZD1222 recipients as seropositive at baseline. Variant regions that are unmutated are reportedly the target of nearly half of spike-specific TCRs. Clonal diversity was possibly underestimated, and the donors were mostly white British, with more females.

The germline V gene has CDR1 SGDLS and CDR2 YYNGEE. Trimming stripped 4 bases from V and 4 bases from J, with 15 bases between. The CDR3 runs to 15 residues. Profiling relied on immunoSEQ multiplex PCR, and the TCRdb table lists in-frame clones only, not all of them. The table shows under 100,000 clones, with approximately 90% occurring only once. As regards this clone: Its antigen is undetermined.

The chain couples TRBV9 to TRBJ1-5; TRBD1 might be the D (5 bases). The specimen comprised peripheral blood, sampled on day 0 of AZD1222 vaccination. The origin of this receptor is an adult in good health. The CDR3 loop reads CASSKPGTLNQPQHF. In nucleotides, the CDR3 is TGTGCCAGCAGCAAACCGGGGACCCTGAATCAGCCCCAGCATTTT. The complete variable domain, with remaining parts taken from reference TRBV9 and TRBJ1-5, reads DSGVTQTPKHLITATGQRVTLRCSPRSGDLSVYWYQQSLDQGLQFLIQYYNGEERAKGNILERFSAQQFPDLHSELNLSSLELGDSALYFCASSKPGTLNQPQHFGDGTRLSIL.